This TCR beta chain derives from a study of long-term antiretroviral therapy in people with HIV. Study details: The oldest specimens predate the 2015 immediate-ART recommendation by about a decade.

Every participant gave one or more pre-ART and two or more post-ART PBMC samples. Every one of the participants with HIV received treatment in the United States. As concerns this clone: Its target is unknown.

Deletions cut 3 bases from V and 3 bases from J, with 12 bases between. Germline V gives CDR1 SGHVS, CDR2 FNYEAQ. The CDR3 contains 15 residues. Study-wide findings and caveats: Repertoire composition at all time points was dominated by clones that had expanded before ART.

At the survey level, the v3.0 immunoSEQ assay was run. Clones were read by immunoSEQ multiplex PCR, and TCRdb kept only the in-frame ones, dropping some. The data hold approximately 18,000 clones, with 79% observed a single time. The TCR sequence derives from a woman aged 40 to 55 with HIV. V and J are TRBV7-6 and TRBJ1-5; D uncertain. Here the sequenced sample was unsorted PBMCs, taken 2.3 years after starting antiretroviral therapy. CDR3: CASSLGSGDNQPQHF. In nucleotides, the CDR3 is TGTGCCAGCAGCTTGGGGTCTGGTGACAATCAGCCCCAGCATTTT.